These T cell receptor beta chains were read from a single sample in a study of blood T cells in healthy people across ages. MiXCR, applied by TCRdb to the 5' RACE reads, yields one record per CDR3 protein. The data show roughly 930,000 distinct CDR3 sequences, 40% to 60% seen once. The sequencing sample was made of blood. The receptor source for this set is a man aged 30 to 45 in good health. CDR3s include the opening cysteine and the closing phenylalanine or tryptophan. A D gene is named only where the DNA matches it firmly. For some rows the clone size is stated as once, few or many, or as a class when expanded; others skip it.

CDR3aa	CDR3nt	v_gene	j_gene	abundance	d_gene
CASSLQGADNEQFF	TGTGCCAGCAGTTTACAGGGGGCCGACAATGAGCAGTTCTTC	TRBV12-3/TRBV12-4	TRBJ2-1	once	TRBD1
CASSQMTGTRETQYF	TGCGCCAGCAGCCAAATGACAGGGACGAGAGAGACCCAGTACTTC	TRBV4-1	TRBJ2-5	-	TRBD1
CASSFSLAGRWDTEQFF	TGTGCCAGCAGTTTTTCCCTCGCGGGTCGGTGGGACACTGAGCAGTTCTTC	TRBV28	TRBJ2-1	-	-
CASSQDFVNYGYTF	TGCGCCAGCAGCCAAGATTTCGTTAACTATGGCTACACCTTC	TRBV4-3	TRBJ1-2	-	-
CASSLGKGGTYNEQFF	TGCGCCAGCAGCCTTGGAAAAGGGGGCACTTACAATGAGCAGTTCTTC	TRBV5-1	TRBJ2-1	-	TRBD1
CASRLGAYEQYF	TGTGCCAGCAGGTTGGGGGCCTACGAGCAGTACTTC	TRBV12-3/TRBV12-4	TRBJ2-7	few	-
CASSPRDRYSNEQYF	TGTGCCAGCAGCCCCCGGGACAGATACTCCAACGAGCAGTACTTC	TRBV5-6	TRBJ2-7	-	TRBD1
CSVGGNQPQHF	TGCAGCGTTGGCGGCAATCAGCCCCAGCATTTT	TRBV29-1	TRBJ1-5	-	-
CASSLEATGADTQYF	TGCGCCAGCAGCTTGGAGGCTACAGGGGCAGATACGCAGTATTTT	TRBV5-1	TRBJ2-3	-	TRBD1
CASSQGPGSNQPQHF	TGCGCCAGCAGCCAAGGCCCTGGGAGCAATCAGCCCCAGCATTTT	TRBV4-3	TRBJ1-5	-	-
CASSSIRGENQETQYF	TGTGCCAGCAGCTCCATCAGGGGGGAAAATCAAGAGACCCAGTACTTC	TRBV3-1	TRBJ2-5	-	-
CASSLGDRDWAEAFF	TGTGCCAGCAGCTTGGGAGACAGGGATTGGGCTGAAGCTTTCTTT	TRBV5-6	TRBJ1-1	-	TRBD1
CASSRTSGRTDTQYF	TGTGCCAGCAGCCGGACTAGCGGTCGCACAGATACGCAGTATTTT	TRBV2	TRBJ2-3	few	TRBD2
CASTSPGGLNEQYF	TGCGCCAGCACATCCCCCGGGGGTCTGAACGAGCAGTACTTC	TRBV5-1	TRBJ2-7	-	-
CASSSGADNEKLFF	TGTGCCAGCAGCTCGGGGGCAGATAATGAAAAACTGTTTTTT	TRBV11-3	TRBJ1-4	-	-
CASSAGQAPGELFF	TGTGCCAGCAGTGCCGGACAGGCCCCCGGGGAGCTGTTTTTT	TRBV6-1	TRBJ2-2	-	TRBD1
CSARLEGRTDTQYF	TGCAGTGCTAGACTTGAGGGGAGAACAGATACGCAGTATTTT	TRBV20-1	TRBJ2-3	-	-
CASSLIGQVNNQPQHF	TGTGCCAGCAGTTTAATCGGGCAGGTAAACAATCAGCCCCAGCATTTT	TRBV28	TRBJ1-5	-	-
CASRQLSNYGYTF	TGTGCCAGCAGACAGTTATCTAACTATGGCTACACCTTC	TRBV2	TRBJ1-2	-	-
CASSGSGHGYTF	TGTGCCAGCAGCGGGTCAGGGCATGGCTACACCTTC	TRBV28	TRBJ1-2	-	-
CASSEARSAHEQYF	TGTGCCAGCAGTGAAGCGCGGTCAGCCCACGAGCAGTACTTC	TRBV6-1	TRBJ2-7	-	-
CASSLDFLGAGVTDTQYF	TGCGCCAGCAGCTTGGATTTTCTGGGAGCCGGGGTCACAGATACGCAGTATTTT	TRBV5-1	TRBJ2-3	few	-
CASSQGMLGWQETQYF	TGTGCCAGCAGCCAAGGAATGTTAGGCTGGCAAGAGACCCAGTACTTC	TRBV4-2	TRBJ2-5	once	-
CASSVGTGGNYGYTF	TGTGCCAGCAGTGTCGGGACAGGGGGTAACTATGGCTACACCTTC	TRBV6-5	TRBJ1-2	-	TRBD1
CSASPRYQETQYF	TGCAGTGCTAGTCCTCGGTACCAAGAGACCCAGTACTTC	TRBV20-1	TRBJ2-5	few	-
CASSIRYGTGDEQYF	TGTGCCAGCAGCATCAGATATGGGACAGGGGACGAGCAGTACTTC	TRBV7-2	TRBJ2-7	-	TRBD1
CASSLERRGESSNQPQHF	TGTGCCAGCAGCTTAGAACGACGGGGGGAAAGTAGCAATCAGCCCCAGCATTTT	TRBV11-3	TRBJ1-5	-	-
CATTDRVSYEQYF	TGTGCCACTACTGACAGGGTTTCCTACGAGCAGTACTTC	TRBV6-1	TRBJ2-7	few	TRBD1
CASKLGPSTDTQYF	TGTGCCAGCAAGTTAGGGCCGAGCACAGATACGCAGTATTTT	TRBV9	TRBJ2-3	once	-
CASSPGTPRTSYNEQFF	TGCGCCAGCAGCCCGGGGACACCCCGGACCTCCTACAATGAGCAGTTCTTC	TRBV5-1	TRBJ2-1	few	-
CASSREMAQETQYF	TGCGCCAGCAGTCGCGAGATGGCCCAAGAGACCCAGTACTTC	TRBV5-1	TRBJ2-5	-	-
CASSITGTEAYEQYF	TGTGCCAGCAGTATCACCGGGACAGAAGCCTACGAGCAGTACTTC	TRBV12-3/TRBV12-4	TRBJ2-7	few	TRBD1
CAISDRDRSYEQYF	TGTGCCATCAGTGATCGGGACAGGTCCTACGAGCAGTACTTC	TRBV10-3	TRBJ2-7	few	TRBD1
CASSEAGVTGELFF	TGTGCCAGCAGTGAAGCGGGGGTGACCGGGGAGCTGTTTTTT	TRBV6-4	TRBJ2-2	-	TRBD2
CASSARRDTYATF	TGCGCCAGCAGCGCCAGGCGGGACACATACGCCACCTTC	TRBV5-1	TRBJ1-2	-	-
CSVQLTGEQYF	TGCAGCGTTCAGTTAACGGGGGAGCAGTACTTC	TRBV29-1	TRBJ2-7	-	-
CASNEQVTVAGTDTQYF	TGTGCCAGCAACGAACAAGTTACAGTGGCCGGCACAGATACGCAGTATTTT	TRBV7-9	TRBJ2-3	-	-
CASRVAGSSYNEQFF	TGTGCCAGCAGAGTAGCGGGGAGCTCCTACAATGAGCAGTTCTTC	TRBV6-2/TRBV6-3	TRBJ2-1	few	TRBD2
CANPDGHTEAFF	TGTGCCAATCCGGACGGCCACACTGAAGCTTTCTTT	TRBV10-3	TRBJ1-1	-	-
CASRPTSFNQPQHF	TGTGCCAGCAGACCTACATCCTTCAATCAGCCCCAGCATTTT	TRBV28	TRBJ1-5	-	-
CASSDGIRWVPRKGNQPQHF	TGTGCCAGCAGTGATGGGATACGGTGGGTACCCCGCAAGGGCAATCAGCCCCAGCATTTT	TRBV6-1	TRBJ1-5	-	-
CAAGDGYTEAFF	TGTGCCGCAGGGGACGGATATACTGAAGCTTTCTTT	TRBV6-5	TRBJ1-1	-	-
CASSEGTSGFTDTQYF	TGTGCCAGCAGTGAGGGGACTAGCGGATTCACAGATACGCAGTATTTT	TRBV6-4	TRBJ2-3	-	TRBD2
CASSPSGGGADEQFF	TGTGCCAGCTCACCATCGGGCGGGGGGGCAGATGAGCAGTTCTTC	TRBV18	TRBJ2-1	once	TRBD2
CASKTSGVMNEQFF	TGTGCCAGCAAAACTAGCGGGGTGATGAATGAGCAGTTCTTC	TRBV6-2/TRBV6-3	TRBJ2-1	few	TRBD2
CASNRVAGGPGELFF	TGTGCCAGCAACCGGGTTGCGGGGGGCCCCGGGGAGCTGTTTTTT	TRBV12-3/TRBV12-4	TRBJ2-2	-	TRBD2
CASNGLGRRTGELFF	TGTGCCAGCAACGGACTAGGACGAAGGACCGGGGAGCTGTTTTTT	TRBV2	TRBJ2-2	-	TRBD2
CASSLASTGGGSTDTQYF	TGCGCCAGCAGCTTGGCCTCAACAGGGGGTGGGAGCACAGATACGCAGTATTTT	TRBV5-1	TRBJ2-3	-	TRBD1
CASLAYTGTQYF	TGTGCCAGCCTAGCGTACACAGGAACCCAGTACTTC	TRBV25-1	TRBJ2-5	few	-
CASGTRSNEQFF	TGCGCCAGCGGCACCCGTAGCAATGAGCAGTTCTTC	TRBV10-2	TRBJ2-1	-	-
CATSRDFKGPYF	TGTGCCACCAGCAGAGATTTTAAGGGACCGTACTTC	TRBV15	TRBJ2-5	few	-
CASMEGARYTQYF	TGTGCCAGCATGGAGGGGGCGAGATATACGCAGTATTTT	TRBV2	TRBJ2-3	-	-
CASSRADEQYF	TGTGCCAGCAGTCGAGCAGACGAGCAGTACTTC	TRBV12-3/TRBV12-4	TRBJ2-7	few	-
CASSLARGRNYGYTF	TGTGCCAGCAGCTTAGCAAGGGGACGTAACTATGGCTACACCTTC	TRBV7-2	TRBJ1-2	-	-
CSASAGAGLYEQYF	TGCAGTGCCAGCGCCGGGGCAGGGCTGTACGAGCAGTACTTC	TRBV20-1	TRBJ2-7	-	-
CASSPTGRNIQYF	TGTGCCAGCAGTCCAACAGGGAGGAACATTCAGTACTTC	TRBV28	TRBJ2-4	once	-
CASSKYSGTGSYEQYF	TGTGCCAGCAGCAAATATTCCGGGACAGGAAGCTACGAGCAGTACTTC	TRBV3-1	TRBJ2-7	few	TRBD1